This T cell receptor beta chain was sequenced in a study of OX40 agonist ivuxolimab in advanced cancers. Sequenced by immunoSEQ multiplex PCR; TCRdb stores in-frame clones only, minus some. The repertoire holds some 37,000 clones, with about 88% as singletons. The CDR3 is 14 amino acids. CDR1 is LNHDA and CDR2 is SQIVND in the germline V gene (reference sequence). The germline V and J ends were trimmed by 1 base and 4 bases, with 10 bases remaining between them. The rearrangement joins TRBV19 to TRBJ2-5; possibly TRBD1 or TRBD2 for D (5 bases each). The starting material was CD4+ or CD8+ T cells sorted from blood, obtained in a trial of the OX40 agonist ivuxolimab. This clonotype was sampled from an adult with an advanced solid tumor such as melanoma, head and neck, liver or kidney cancer. This CDR3 is CASSIGWGPETQYF. CDR3 in DNA: TGTGCCAGTAGTATAGGCTGGGGACCAGAGACCCAGTACTTC.